This TCR beta chain is from a study of blood T cell repertoires in COVID-19. The wider study: There were acute and convalescent COVID-19 samples, and they came from the United States, Italy and Spain. T cells, B-cell-depleted T cells, or PBMCs provided the cDNA or gDNA that served as material.

Methods used by the authors: Reference gene primer amplification in the assay estimated nucleated cell counts. The method was immunoSEQ multiplex PCR; TCRdb's version includes in-frame clones alone and lacks a portion of them. That table supplies the V and J calls and clone size; D and trimming were determined from the DNA. The sample holds approximately 360,000 clones, around 90% seen once. The CDR3 has 15 amino acids. Germline V gives CDR1 MNHNS, CDR2 SASEGT. Trimming cost V 2 bases and J 0 bases, with 11 bases left between them. Sequencing was carried out using peripheral blood. The TCR comes from a man in his late teens or twenties with active or convalescent COVID-19. The chain is built from TRBV6-1 and TRBJ2-7; perhaps TRBD1 as D (5 bases). CDR3 in amino acids: CASSESKGRSYEQYF. The CDR3 DNA reads as TGTGCCAGCAGTGAAAGCAAGGGGCGCTCCTACGAGCAGTACTTC.